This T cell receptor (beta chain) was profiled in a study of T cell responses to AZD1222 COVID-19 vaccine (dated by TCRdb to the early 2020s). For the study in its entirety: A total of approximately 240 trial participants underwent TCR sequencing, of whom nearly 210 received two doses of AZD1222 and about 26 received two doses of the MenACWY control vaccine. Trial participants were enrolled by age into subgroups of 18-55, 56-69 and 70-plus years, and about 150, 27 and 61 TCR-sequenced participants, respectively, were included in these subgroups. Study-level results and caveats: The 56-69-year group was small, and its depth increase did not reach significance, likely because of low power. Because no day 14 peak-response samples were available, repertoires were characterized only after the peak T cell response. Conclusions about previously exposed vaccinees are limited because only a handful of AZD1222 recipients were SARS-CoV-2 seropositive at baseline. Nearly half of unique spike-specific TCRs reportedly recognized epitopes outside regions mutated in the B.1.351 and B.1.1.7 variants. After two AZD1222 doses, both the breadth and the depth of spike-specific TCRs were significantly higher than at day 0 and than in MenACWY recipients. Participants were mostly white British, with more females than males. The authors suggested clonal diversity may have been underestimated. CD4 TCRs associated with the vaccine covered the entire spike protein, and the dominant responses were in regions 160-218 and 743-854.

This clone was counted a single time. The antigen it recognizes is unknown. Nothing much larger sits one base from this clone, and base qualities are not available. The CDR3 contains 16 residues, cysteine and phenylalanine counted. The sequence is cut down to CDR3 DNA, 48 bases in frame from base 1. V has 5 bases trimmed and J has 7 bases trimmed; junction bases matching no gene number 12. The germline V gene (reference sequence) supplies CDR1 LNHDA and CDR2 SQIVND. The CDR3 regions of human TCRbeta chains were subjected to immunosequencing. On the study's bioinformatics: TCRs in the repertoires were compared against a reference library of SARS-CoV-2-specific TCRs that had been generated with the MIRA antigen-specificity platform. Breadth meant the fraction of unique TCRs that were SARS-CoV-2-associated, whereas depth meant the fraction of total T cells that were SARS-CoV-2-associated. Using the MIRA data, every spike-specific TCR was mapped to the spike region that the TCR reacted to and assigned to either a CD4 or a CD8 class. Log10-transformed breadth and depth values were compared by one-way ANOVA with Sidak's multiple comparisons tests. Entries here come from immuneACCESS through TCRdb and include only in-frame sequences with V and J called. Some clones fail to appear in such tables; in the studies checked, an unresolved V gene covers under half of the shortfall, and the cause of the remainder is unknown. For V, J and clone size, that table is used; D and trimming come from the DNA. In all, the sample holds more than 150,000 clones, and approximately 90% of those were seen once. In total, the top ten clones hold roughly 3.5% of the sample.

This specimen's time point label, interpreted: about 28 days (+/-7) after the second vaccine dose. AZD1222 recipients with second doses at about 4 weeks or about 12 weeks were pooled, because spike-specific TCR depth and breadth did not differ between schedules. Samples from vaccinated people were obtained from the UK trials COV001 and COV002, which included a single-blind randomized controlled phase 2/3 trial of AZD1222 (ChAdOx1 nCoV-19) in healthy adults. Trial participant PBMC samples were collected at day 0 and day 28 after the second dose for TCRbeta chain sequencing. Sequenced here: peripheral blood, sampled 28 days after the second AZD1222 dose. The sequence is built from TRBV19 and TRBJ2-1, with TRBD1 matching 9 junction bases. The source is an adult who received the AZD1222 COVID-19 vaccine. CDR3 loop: CASSALPQGARNEQFF. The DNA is TGTGCCAGTAGTGCCCTTCCACAGGGGGCGCGGAATGAGCAGTTCTTC.